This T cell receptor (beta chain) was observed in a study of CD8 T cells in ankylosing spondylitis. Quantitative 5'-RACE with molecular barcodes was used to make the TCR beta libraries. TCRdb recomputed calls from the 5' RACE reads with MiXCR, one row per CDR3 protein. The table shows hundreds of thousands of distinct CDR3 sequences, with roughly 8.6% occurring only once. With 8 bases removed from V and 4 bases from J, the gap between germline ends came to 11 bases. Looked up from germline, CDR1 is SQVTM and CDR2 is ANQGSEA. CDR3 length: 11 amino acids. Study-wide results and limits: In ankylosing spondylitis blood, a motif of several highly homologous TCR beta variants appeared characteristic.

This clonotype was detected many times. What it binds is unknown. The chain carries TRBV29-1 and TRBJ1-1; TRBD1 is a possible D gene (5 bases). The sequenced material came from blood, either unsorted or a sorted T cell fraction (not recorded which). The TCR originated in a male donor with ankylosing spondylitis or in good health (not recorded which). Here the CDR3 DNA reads TGCAGCACTTGGGGGGGCACTGAAGCTTTCTTT. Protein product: CSTWGGTEAFF. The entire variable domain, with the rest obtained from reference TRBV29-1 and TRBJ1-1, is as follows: SAVISQKPSRDICQRGTSLTIQCQVDSQVTMMFWYRQQPGQSLTLIATANQGSEATYESGFVIDKFPISRPNLTFSTLTVSNMSPEDSSIYLCSTWGGTEAFFGQGTRLTVV.